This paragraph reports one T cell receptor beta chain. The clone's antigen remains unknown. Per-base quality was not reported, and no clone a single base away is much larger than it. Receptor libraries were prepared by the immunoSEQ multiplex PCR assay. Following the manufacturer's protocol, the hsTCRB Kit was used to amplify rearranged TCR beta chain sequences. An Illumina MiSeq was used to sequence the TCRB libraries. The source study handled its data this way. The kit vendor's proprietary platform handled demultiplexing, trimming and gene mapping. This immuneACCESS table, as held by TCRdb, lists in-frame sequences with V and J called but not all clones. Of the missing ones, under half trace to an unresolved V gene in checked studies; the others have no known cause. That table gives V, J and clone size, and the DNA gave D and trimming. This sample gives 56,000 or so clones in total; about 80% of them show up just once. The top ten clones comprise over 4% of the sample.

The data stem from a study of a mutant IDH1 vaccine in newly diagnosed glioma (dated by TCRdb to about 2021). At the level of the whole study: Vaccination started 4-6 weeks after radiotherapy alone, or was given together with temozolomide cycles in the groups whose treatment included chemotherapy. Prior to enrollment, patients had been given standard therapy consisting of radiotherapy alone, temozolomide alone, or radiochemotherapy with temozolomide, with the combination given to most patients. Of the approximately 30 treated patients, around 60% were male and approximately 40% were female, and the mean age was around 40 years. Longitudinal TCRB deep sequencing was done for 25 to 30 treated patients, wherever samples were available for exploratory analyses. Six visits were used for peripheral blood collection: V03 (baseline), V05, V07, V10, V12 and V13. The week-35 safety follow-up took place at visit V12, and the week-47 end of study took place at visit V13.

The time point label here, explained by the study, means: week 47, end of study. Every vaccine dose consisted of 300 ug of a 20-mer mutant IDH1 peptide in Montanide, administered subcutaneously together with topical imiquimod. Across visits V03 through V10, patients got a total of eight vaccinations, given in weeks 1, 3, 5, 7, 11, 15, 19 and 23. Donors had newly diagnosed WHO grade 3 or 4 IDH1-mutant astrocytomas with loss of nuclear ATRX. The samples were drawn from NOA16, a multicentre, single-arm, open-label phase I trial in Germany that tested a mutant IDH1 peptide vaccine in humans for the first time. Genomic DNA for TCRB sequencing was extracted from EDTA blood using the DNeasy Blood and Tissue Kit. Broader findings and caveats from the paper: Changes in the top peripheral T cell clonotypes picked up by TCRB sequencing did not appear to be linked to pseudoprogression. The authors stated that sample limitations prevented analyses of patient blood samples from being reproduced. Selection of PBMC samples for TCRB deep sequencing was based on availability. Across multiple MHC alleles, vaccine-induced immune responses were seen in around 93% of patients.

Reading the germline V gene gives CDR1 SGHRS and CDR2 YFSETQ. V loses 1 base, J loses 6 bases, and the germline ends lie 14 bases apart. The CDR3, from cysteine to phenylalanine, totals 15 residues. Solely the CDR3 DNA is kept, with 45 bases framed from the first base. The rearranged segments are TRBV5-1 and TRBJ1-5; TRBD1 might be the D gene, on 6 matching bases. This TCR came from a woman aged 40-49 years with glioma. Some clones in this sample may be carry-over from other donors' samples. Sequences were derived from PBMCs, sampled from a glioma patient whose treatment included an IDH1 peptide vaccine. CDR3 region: CASSLWGGGGQPQHF. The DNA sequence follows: TGCGCCAGCAGCTTGTGGGGAGGGGGGGGTCAGCCCCAGCATTTT.